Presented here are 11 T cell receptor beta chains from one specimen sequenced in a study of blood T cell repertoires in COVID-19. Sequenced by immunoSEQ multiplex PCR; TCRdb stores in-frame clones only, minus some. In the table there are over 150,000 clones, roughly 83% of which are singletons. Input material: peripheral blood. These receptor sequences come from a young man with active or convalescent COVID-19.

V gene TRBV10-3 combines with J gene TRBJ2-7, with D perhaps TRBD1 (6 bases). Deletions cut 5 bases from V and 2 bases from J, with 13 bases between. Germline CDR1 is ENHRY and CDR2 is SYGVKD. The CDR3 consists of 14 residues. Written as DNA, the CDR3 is TGTGCCATCAGTCGACAGGCCCCAACCTACGAGCAGTACTTC. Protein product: CAISRQAPTYEQYF.

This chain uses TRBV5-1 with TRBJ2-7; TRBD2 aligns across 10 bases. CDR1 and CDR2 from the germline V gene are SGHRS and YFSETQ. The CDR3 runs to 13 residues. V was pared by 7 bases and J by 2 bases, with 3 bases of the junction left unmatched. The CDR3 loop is CASQREGPYEQYF. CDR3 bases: TGCGCCAGCCAGCGGGAGGGCCCCTACGAGCAGTACTTC.

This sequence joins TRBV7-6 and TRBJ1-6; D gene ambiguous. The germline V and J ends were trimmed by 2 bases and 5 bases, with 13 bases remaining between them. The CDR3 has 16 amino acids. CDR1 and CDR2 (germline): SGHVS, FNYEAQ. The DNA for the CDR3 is TGTGCCAGCAGCTTATGGCCAGGAGGGAATAATTCACCCCTCCACTTT. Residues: CASSLWPGGNNSPLHF.

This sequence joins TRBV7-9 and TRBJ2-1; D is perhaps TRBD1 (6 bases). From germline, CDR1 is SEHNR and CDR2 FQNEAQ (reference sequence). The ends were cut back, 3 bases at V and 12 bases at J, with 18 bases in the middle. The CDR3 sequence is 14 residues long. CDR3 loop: CASSLTGVISRQFF. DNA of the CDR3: TGTGCCAGCAGCTTGACAGGCGTAATCAGTAGGCAGTTCTTC.

In nucleotides, the CDR3 is TGTGCCAGCAGTTCCGACAGGGTCGGTCCTGAAGCTTTCTTT. This gives the protein CASSSDRVGPEAFF. V is TRBV28 and J is TRBJ1-1; 7 bases are a match to TRBD1. The CDR3 totals 14 residues. V dropped 4 bases and J dropped 6; count of bases not matched to a gene: 8. The germline V gene encodes CDR1 MDHEN and CDR2 SYDVKM.

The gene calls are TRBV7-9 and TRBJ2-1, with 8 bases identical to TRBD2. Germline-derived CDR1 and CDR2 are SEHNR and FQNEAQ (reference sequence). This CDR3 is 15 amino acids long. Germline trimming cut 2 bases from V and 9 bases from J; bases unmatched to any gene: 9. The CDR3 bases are TGTGCCAGCAGCTTAAAAGCGGGGGCCCCCATTGAGCAGTTCTTC. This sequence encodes CASSLKAGAPIEQFF. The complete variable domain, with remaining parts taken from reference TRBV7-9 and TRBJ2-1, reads DTGVSQNPRHKITKRGQNVTFRCDPISEHNRLYWYRQTLGQGPEFLTYFQNEAQLEKSRLLSDRFSAERPKGSFSTLEIQRTEQGDSAMYLCASSLKAGAPIEQFFGPGTRLTVL.

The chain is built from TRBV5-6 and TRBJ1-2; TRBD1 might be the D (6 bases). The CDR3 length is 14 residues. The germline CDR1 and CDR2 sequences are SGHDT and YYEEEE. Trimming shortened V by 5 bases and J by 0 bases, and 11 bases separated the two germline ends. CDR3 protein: CASSQDRANYGYTF. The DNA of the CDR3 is TGTGCCAGCAGTCAGGACAGAGCTAACTATGGCTACACCTTC. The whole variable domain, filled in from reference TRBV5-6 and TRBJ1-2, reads DAGVTQSPTHLIKTRGQQVTLRCSPKSGHDTVSWYQQALGQGPQFIFQYYEEEERQRGNFPDRFSGHQFPNYSSELNVNALLLGDSALYLCASSQDRANYGYTFGSGTRLTVV.

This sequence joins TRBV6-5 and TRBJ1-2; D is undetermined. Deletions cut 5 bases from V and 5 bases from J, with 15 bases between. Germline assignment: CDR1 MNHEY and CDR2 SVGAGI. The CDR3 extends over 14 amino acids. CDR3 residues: CASSTESRNYGYTF. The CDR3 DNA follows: TGTGCCAGCAGTACGGAGTCTAGGAATTATGGCTACACCTTC.

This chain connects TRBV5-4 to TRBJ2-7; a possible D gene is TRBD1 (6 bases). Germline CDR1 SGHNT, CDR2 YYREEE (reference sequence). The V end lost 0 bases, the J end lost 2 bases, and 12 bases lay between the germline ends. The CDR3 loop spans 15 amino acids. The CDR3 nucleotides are TGTGCCAGCAGCTTGGGTCAGGGGCGAGCCTACGAGCAGTACTTC. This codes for CASSLGQGRAYEQYF.

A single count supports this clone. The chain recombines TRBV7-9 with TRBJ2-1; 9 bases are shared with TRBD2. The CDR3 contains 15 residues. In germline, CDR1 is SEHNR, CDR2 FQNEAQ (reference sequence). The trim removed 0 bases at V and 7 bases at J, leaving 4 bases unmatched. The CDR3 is CASSLASGSSNEQFF. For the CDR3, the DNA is TGTGCCAGCAGCTTAGCTAGCGGGAGTAGTAATGAGCAGTTCTTC.

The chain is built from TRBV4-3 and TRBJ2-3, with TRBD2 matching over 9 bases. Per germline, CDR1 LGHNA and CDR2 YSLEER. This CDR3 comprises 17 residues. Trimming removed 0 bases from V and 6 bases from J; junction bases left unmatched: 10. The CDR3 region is CASSQDPLAGRSDTQYF. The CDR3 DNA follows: TGCGCCAGCAGCCAAGACCCCCTAGCGGGACGGTCCGATACGCAGTATTTT.